The next 18 T cell receptor beta chains were all read from a single sample in a study of blood T cell repertoires in COVID-19. Clones were sequenced by immunoSEQ multiplex PCR, and TCRdb holds only the in-frame ones, with some missing. The top ten clones hold about an eighth of a sample with 30,000 to 40,000 clones, about nine tenths of them seen once. What was sequenced was peripheral blood. The receptors stem from a man aged 55 to 70 with active COVID-19.

V and J are TRBV10-3 and TRBJ1-1; no definite D call. From germline, CDR1 is ENHRY and CDR2 SYGVKD. The V end was cut by 7 bases, the J end by 0 bases, with 9 bases between. The length of the CDR3 is 13 residues. The CDR3 protein is CAINSRMNTEAFF. DNA of the CDR3: TGTGCCATCAATTCGAGGATGAACACTGAAGCTTTCTTT.

This clone is classed as medium-sized (0.01 to 0.1%). This rearrangement joins TRBV4-1 to TRBJ2-7; TRBD1 matches 10 bases. The junction had 3 bases not matched to a gene; V was cut back by 4 bases and J by 0 bases. Germline lookup yields CDR1 MGHRA and CDR2 YSYEKL. The CDR3 has 15 amino acids. CDR3 sequence reads: CASSPRQGASYEQYF. CDR3 DNA: TGCGCCAGCAGCCCGCGACAGGGGGCCTCCTACGAGCAGTACTTC.

The J gene is TRBJ2-7, the V gene TRBV5-1, with D perhaps TRBD1 (6 bases). CDR3 length equals 16 residues. Trimming removed 0 bases at V and 2 bases at J, with 15 bases between. Germline-derived CDR1 and CDR2 are SGHRS and YFSETQ. The CDR3 coding sequence is TGCGCCAGCAGCTTGGGGAATACAGGGTTGCCCTACGAGCAGTACTTC. Encoded protein: CASSLGNTGLPYEQYF.

The chain employs TRBV19 and TRBJ2-5; a weak D match, TRBD1 (5 bases). The CDR3 loop spans 13 amino acids. The germline gives CDR1 LNHDA, CDR2 SQIVND (reference sequence). V was cut by 6 bases and J by 5 bases, with 13 bases left in between. CDR3 nucleotide sequence: TGTGCCAGTAGCACAGGCACCGGGGAGACCCAGTACTTC. Translated, it gives CASSTGTGETQYF.

By share, this clone counts as medium-sized. The V and J genes are TRBV2 and TRBJ1-5; D perhaps matches TRBD1 (5 bases). V lost 8 bases and J 0 bases, leaving 11 bases between the germline ends. CDR1 and CDR2 (germline): SNHLY, FYNNEI. The CDR3 totals 14 residues. CDR3 nucleotides: TGTGCCAGCCAAGACAGTCATAGCAATCAGCCCCAGCATTTT. As protein: CASQDSHSNQPQHF.

This chain joins TRBV10-3 and TRBJ1-3; no definite D call. Trimming cost V 6 bases and J 4 bases, with 13 bases left between them. CDR1 and CDR2 (germline): ENHRY, SYGVKD. The CDR3 has 14 residues. The CDR3 coding sequence is TGTGCCATCAGCGGGTTCTCCGGGGGAAACACCATATATTTT. Translating it yields CAISGFSGGNTIYF.

The V and J genes are TRBV5-3 and TRBJ1-3; the match to TRBD1 covers 9 bases. TRBV5-3 is sorted into the ORF group, with uncertain function. CDR3 length: 16 amino acids. The junction had 4 bases not matched to a gene; V was cut back by 1 base and J by 2 bases. CDR3: CARSLYDRGAGNTIYF. In DNA, the CDR3 is TGTGCCAGAAGCTTGTATGACAGGGGGGCTGGAAACACCATATATTTT.

The CDR3 DNA reads TGTGCCAGCTCACCATATCTTCAGGGAGGGAACGAGCAGTACTTC. It codes for CASSPYLQGGNEQYF. The rearrangement uses TRBV18 and TRBJ2-7; 7 bases match TRBD2. V shed 2 bases and J 5 bases; nucleotides not matched to a gene: 9. In germline, CDR1 is KGHSH, CDR2 LQKENI. The CDR3 contains 15 residues.

This chain connects TRBV27 to TRBJ2-3; weak D call: TRBD1 (5 bases). The V and J ends lost 2 bases and 3 bases respectively, with 12 bases between them. In germline, CDR1 is MNHEY, CDR2 SMNVEV (reference sequence). This CDR3 is built from 15 residues. CDR3 in amino acids: CASSLGQGKTDTQYF. CDR3 in DNA: TGTGCCAGCAGTTTAGGGCAGGGTAAAACAGATACGCAGTATTTT.

The genes are TRBV19 and TRBJ2-5; tentatively, D is TRBD1 (5 bases). The CDR3 spans 14 residues. The V gene's germline CDR1 is LNHDA and CDR2 SQIVND (reference sequence). Trimming took off 4 bases at V and 1 base at J, with 10 bases between the two ends. CDR3 DNA sequence: TGTGCCAGTAGTACTCGACAGCTCCAAGAGACCCAGTACTTC. Protein sequence: CASSTRQLQETQYF.

The rearrangement uses TRBV4-2 and TRBJ1-1, with TRBD1 matching over 7 bases. CDR1 is LGHNA and CDR2 is YNFKEQ in the germline V gene. Trimming at V came to 0 bases and at J to 4 bases, leaving 2 bases not matched to a gene. The CDR3 loop spans 14 amino acids. CDR3 DNA sequence: TGTGCCAGCAGCCAAGAACAGGGGAGCACTGAAGCTTTCTTT. Translated: CASSQEQGSTEAFF.

The V gene is TRBV7-9, the J gene TRBJ2-1; D possibly corresponds to TRBD2 (5 bases). Germline values: CDR1 SEHNR, CDR2 FQNEAQ (reference sequence). Trimming left V 1 base short and J 7 bases short, with 14 bases between. This CDR3 is built from 15 residues. The CDR3 nucleotides read TGTGCCAGCAGCTTAGGAGGGTACTCTGGGAATGAGCAGTTCTTC. Translation: CASSLGGYSGNEQFF.

This chain uses TRBV18 with TRBJ1-2, with 9 bases that match TRBD1. V lost 3 bases, J lost 4 bases, and 12 bases stayed unmatched. The germline V gene encodes CDR1 KGHSH and CDR2 LQKENI. This CDR3 spans 17 amino acids. CDR3 bases: TGTGCCAGCTCACCCCCGGGACTGGGACAGGGCATCTATGGCTACACCTTC. This sequence encodes CASSPPGLGQGIYGYTF.

The V gene is TRBV4-3, the J gene TRBJ2-3; 10 nucleotides agree with TRBD2. V shed 2 bases and J 3 bases; nucleotides not matched to a gene: 11. The CDR3 consists of 18 residues. The germline V gene has CDR1 LGHNA and CDR2 YSLEER. The CDR3 reads CASSQFRSSGSTTDTQYF. The CDR3 DNA sequence: TGCGCCAGCAGCCAATTTCGGTCTAGCGGGAGTACGACAGATACGCAGTATTTT.

The chain uses TRBV6-1 and TRBJ2-7; D ambiguous. The germline CDR1 and CDR2 sequences are MNHNS and SASEGT. The CDR3 covers 13 residues. V was clipped by 3 bases and J by 5 bases, with 11 bases between them. The DNA for the CDR3 is TGTGCCAGCAGTGATTCGGGTTCCCACGAGCAGTACTTC. Encoded protein: CASSDSGSHEQYF.

This clone was recorded once. The genes are TRBV3-1 (or the pseudogene TRBV3-2) and TRBJ2-1; 7 bases match TRBD2. Germline V lookup: CDR1 LGHDT, CDR2 YNNKEL (reference sequence). J lost 6 bases, V lost 1 base, and 6 bases had no gene match. The CDR3 extends over 15 amino acids. CDR3 bases: TGTGCCAGCAGCCAAGCGGGGGGTCTCGGCAATGAGCAGTTCTTC. Amino acids: CASSQAGGLGNEQFF.

The table lists this clone with a count of one. The chain carries TRBV11-2 and TRBJ1-4; TRBD1 matches at 9 bases. This CDR3 is 15 amino acids long. Germline CDR1 is SGHAT and CDR2 is FQNNGV. The V segment lost 5 bases and the J segment 8 bases; nucleotides outside the gene matches: 9. The DNA for the CDR3 is TGTGCCAGCAGCCGCGGCGGGACAGGGAAGGAAAAACTGTTTTTT. This translates into CASSRGGTGKEKLFF.

The rearrangement uses TRBV7-8 and TRBJ2-7; D remains ambiguous. Trimming left V 2 bases short and J 0 bases short, with 8 bases between. This CDR3 region has 14 residues. Germline CDR1 is SGHVS and CDR2 is FQNEAQ. The CDR3 bases are TGTGCCAGCAGCTTATTGCCGAGCTCCTACGAGCAGTACTTC. It yields the protein CASSLLPSSYEQYF.